This T cell receptor (beta chain) was sequenced in a study of early stage breast cancer tumors. Blood replicates held 0.5 ug DNA, tumor or normal breast roughly 1.5 ug, two each. Sequenced by immunoSEQ multiplex PCR; TCRdb stores in-frame clones only, minus some. The profile shows several thousand clones, around 60% of them singletons. This CDR3 contains 17 residues. The germline CDR1 and CDR2 sequences are GTSNPN and SVGIG (reference sequence). The trim removed 3 bases at V and 2 bases at J, leaving 12 bases unmatched. V is TRBV30 and J is TRBJ2-7; TRBD1 agrees at 11 bases. The sample comprised breast tumor tissue. The TCR sequence derives from a person aged 65-85 years with breast cancer. This CDR3 reads CAWRDGTGGVWAYEQYF. The CDR3 coding sequence is TGTGCCTGGAGGGACGGGACAGGGGGGGTATGGGCCTACGAGCAGTACTTC. Complete variable domain (other parts from reference TRBV30 and TRBJ2-7): SQTIHQWPATLVQPVGSPLSLECTVEGTSNPNLYWYRQAAGRGLQLLFYSVGIGQISSEVPQNLSASRPQDRQFILSSKKLLLSDSGFYLCAWRDGTGGVWAYEQYFGPGTRLTVT.